The present T cell receptor beta chain was sequenced within a study of cytomegalovirus exposure and HLA in healthy donors. PCR used 60 Vbeta primers and 13 Jbeta primers. Only in-frame clones appear in the TCRdb table, and some are missing; sequencing was by immunoSEQ multiplex PCR. The sample holds around 190,000 clones, under 80% seen once. After removal of 3 bases from V and 3 bases from J, the junction contained 6 bases not matched to a gene. CDR3 length: 17 amino acids. The germline CDR1 and CDR2 sequences are SEHNR and FQNEAQ (reference sequence). This receptor was obtained from a man younger than 45 in good health and CMV-seropositive. The rearrangement uses TRBV7-9 and TRBJ2-1; TRBD2 matches 12 bases. What was sequenced was PBMCs. CDR3 DNA sequence: TGTGCCAGCAGCTTCCCGACTAGCGGGAGAAACTACAATGAGCAGTTCTTC. Residues: CASSFPTSGRNYNEQFF.